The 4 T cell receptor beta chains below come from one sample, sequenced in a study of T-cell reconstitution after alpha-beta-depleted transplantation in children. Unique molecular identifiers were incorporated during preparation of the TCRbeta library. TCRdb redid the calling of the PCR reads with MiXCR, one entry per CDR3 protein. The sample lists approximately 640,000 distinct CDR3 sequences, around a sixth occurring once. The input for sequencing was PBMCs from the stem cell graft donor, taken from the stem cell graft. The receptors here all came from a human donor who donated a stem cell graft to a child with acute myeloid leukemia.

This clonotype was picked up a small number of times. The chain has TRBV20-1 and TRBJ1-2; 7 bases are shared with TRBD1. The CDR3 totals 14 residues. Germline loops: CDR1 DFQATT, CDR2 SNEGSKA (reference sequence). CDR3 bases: TGCGGATCCGGGACAGCCAGGGCTAACTATGGCTACACCTTC. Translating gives CGSGTARANYGYTF.

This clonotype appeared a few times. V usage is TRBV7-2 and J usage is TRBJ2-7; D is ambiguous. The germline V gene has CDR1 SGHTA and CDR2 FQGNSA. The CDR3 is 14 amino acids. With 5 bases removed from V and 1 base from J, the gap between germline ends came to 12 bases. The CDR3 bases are TGTGCCAGCAGCCCAACGCGGATTTCCTACGAGCAGTACGTC. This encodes CASSPTRISYEQYV.

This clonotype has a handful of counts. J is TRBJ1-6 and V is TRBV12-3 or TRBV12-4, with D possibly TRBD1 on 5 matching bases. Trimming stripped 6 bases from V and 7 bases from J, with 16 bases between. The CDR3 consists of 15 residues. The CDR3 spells CASRPDTFGNSPLHF. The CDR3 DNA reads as TGTGCCAGCAGACCGGACACTTTCGGAAATTCACCCCTCCACTTT.

This CDR3 is CASSSGTSDTDTQYF. DNA of the CDR3: TGTGCCAGCAGCTCCGGGACTAGCGACACAGATACGCAGTATTTT. V and J are TRBV7-2 and TRBJ2-3, with 10 bases that match TRBD2. V was pared by 4 bases and J by 2 bases, with 3 bases of the junction left unmatched. Germline CDR1 reads SGHTA; CDR2 reads FQGNSA. The CDR3 is 15 residues long.